This T cell receptor (beta chain) was retrieved from a study of post-analysis software for immune sequencing data. Study-level information: Patients with relapsing-remitting, secondary progressive and progressive-relapsing multiple sclerosis courses were all represented. The study, taken as a whole, reports: Elevated frequency relative to controls characterized four or five TRBV segments in patients, TRBV5-6, TRBV5-1 and TRBV20-1 among them. Under the F measure, samples that were prepared in one batch clustered strongly together.

Per germline, CDR1 SGHAT and CDR2 FQNNGV. The CDR3 is 15 amino acids. The V end was cut by 3 bases, the J end by 4 bases, with 16 bases between. Included in the TCR beta cDNA libraries were unique molecular identifiers. TCRdb reprocessed the PCR reads via MiXCR and lists one record per CDR3 protein. The data contain over 150,000 distinct CDR3 sequences, about 30% of them singletons. On this clonotype: Its cognate antigen is unknown.

The sequence was collected from a girl aged 5-17 years with multiple sclerosis. The chain couples TRBV11-2 to TRBJ2-7, with D possibly being TRBD2 (5 bases). Source material: blood. CDR3 sequence: CASSFSSGSGYEQYF. The CDR3 DNA sequence: TGTGCCAGCAGCTTTAGCTCTGGGTCGGGATACGAGCAGTACTTC.